Shown below are 13 T cell receptor beta chains from a single sample sequenced in a study of control samples from healthy donors and cancer patients. Data came from immunoSEQ multiplex PCR; TCRdb stores just in-frame clones and leaves some out. This repertoire shows some 120,000 clones, 93% found once; its top ten account for approximately 2.5%. Material: blood. Receptor source: a man aged 30 to 39 in good health.

V is TRBV5-1 and J is TRBJ2-3; no definite D call. Germline V gives CDR1 SGHRS, CDR2 YFSETQ. The CDR3 runs 14 residues. Trimming cost V 2 bases and J 5 bases, with 12 bases left between them. The CDR3 reads CASSFGLTEDTQYF. CDR3 in DNA: TGCGCCAGCAGCTTCGGTCTCACGGAAGATACGCAGTATTTT.

The chain carries TRBV11-3 and TRBJ2-2, with D possibly being TRBD2 (5 bases). V was shortened by 5 bases and J by 5 bases, with 12 bases between the two germline ends. The CDR3 covers 14 residues. Germline V gene data show CDR1 as SGHNT and CDR2 as YENEEA. The CDR3 nucleotides read TGTGCCAGCAGCCGAGAACGCGGGACCGGGGAGCTGTTTTTT. The encoded protein is CASSRERGTGELFF.

J is TRBJ2-3 and V is TRBV7-2; a possible D gene is TRBD2 (5 bases). This CDR3 comprises 15 residues. CDR1 and CDR2 from the germline V gene are SGHTA and FQGNSA. The ends were cut back, 0 bases at V and 6 bases at J, with 13 bases in the middle. The CDR3 spells CASSLAGPRRDTQYF. In nucleotides, the CDR3 is TGTGCCAGCAGCTTAGCGGGTCCGAGGAGGGATACGCAGTATTTT.

This rearrangement joins TRBV5-8 to TRBJ2-1, with 10 bases matching TRBD1. The CDR3 sequence is 13 residues long. CDR1 is SGHTS and CDR2 is YDEGEE in the germline V gene. In DNA form, the CDR3 reads TGTGCGGCCAGGGACAGGGGATACAATGAGCAGTTCTTC. Its translation: CAARDRGYNEQFF.

This chain links TRBV7-8 with TRBJ1-1; TRBD1 agrees at 7 bases. The CDR3 covers 22 residues. From germline, CDR1 is SGHVS and CDR2 FQNEAQ. J lost 0 bases, V lost 2 bases, and 24 bases had no gene match. The CDR3 nucleotides read TGTGCCAGCAGCTTACCTGGGCACCATTCGGACGACAGGGCTACTATGAACACTGAAGCTTTCTTT. This gives the protein CASSLPGHHSDDRATMNTEAFF. The variable domain in full, completed from reference TRBV7-8 and TRBJ1-1, reads GAGVSQSPRYKVAKRGQDVALRCDPISGHVSLFWYQQALGQGPEFLTYFQNEAQLDKSGLPSDRFFAERPEGSVSTLKIQRTQQEDSAVYLCASSLPGHHSDDRATMNTEAFFGQGTRLTVV.

This clone was detected only once. The V gene is TRBV28, the J gene TRBJ2-1; tentative D call: TRBD2 (5 bases). Deletions cut 3 bases from V and 9 bases from J, with 9 bases between. Germline loops: CDR1 MDHEN, CDR2 SYDVKM. There are 12 residues in the CDR3. CDR3 nucleotide sequence: TGTGCCAGCAGTTTCCGCCGGGGTGAGCAGTTCTTC. Translation gives CASSFRRGEQFF.

The V call is TRBV20-1, the J call TRBJ1-1; D not resolved. CDR3 length: 13 amino acids. V shed 3 bases and J shed 0 bases, with 8 bases lying between them. Germline assignment: CDR1 DFQATT and CDR2 SNEGSKA (reference sequence). CDR3 nucleotides: TGCAGTGCTAGTCAGAGGATGAACACTGAAGCTTTCTTT. Translation: CSASQRMNTEAFF.

Concerning this clone: Germline is not matched at one junction end, which may reflect a read error. The sample holds other DNA sequences that translate to the same CDR3. For the CDR3, the DNA is TGTGCCAGTAGCTTTGGGGAAAAACTGTTTTTT. It specifies CASSFGEKLFF. The rearrangement links TRBV7-9 to TRBJ1-4; D is unclear. This CDR3 has 11 residues. Germline CDR1 SEHNR, CDR2 FQNEAQ (reference sequence).

This clone was observed once. The chain joins TRBV6-5 to TRBJ1-4; the D gene is possibly TRBD1 (5 bases). With 5 bases removed from V and 8 bases from J, the gap between germline ends came to 18 bases. The germline V gene has CDR1 MNHEY and CDR2 SVGAGI. The CDR3 contains 15 residues. CDR3 region: CASSQQVGDREKLFF. The CDR3 DNA follows: TGTGCCAGCAGTCAACAGGTGGGGGACCGGGAAAAACTGTTTTTT.

CDR3 in amino acids: CASSARLADTDTQYF. The CDR3 DNA follows: TGTGCCAGCAGCGCTCGACTAGCGGACACAGATACGCAGTATTTT. This rearrangement joins TRBV13 to TRBJ2-3; 9 positions match TRBD2. CDR3 length: 15 residues. Trimming cost V 5 bases and J 2 bases; bases outside gene matches: 5. From germline, CDR1 is PRHDT and CDR2 FYEKMQ (reference sequence).

The rearrangement links TRBV6-1 to TRBJ1-2, with 10 bases matching TRBD1. This CDR3 region has 16 residues. Trimming cost V 4 bases and J 3 bases; bases outside gene matches: 8. Germline values: CDR1 MNHNS, CDR2 SASEGT. CDR3 sequence: CASSGRDRGRDYGYTF. CDR3 in DNA: TGTGCCAGCAGTGGACGAGACAGGGGGCGAGACTATGGCTACACCTTC.

This rearrangement joins TRBV7-9 to TRBJ1-4; 8 bases fit TRBD1. V was clipped by 0 bases and J by 4 bases; unmatched bases: 4. CDR3 length: 16 residues. The germline V gene has CDR1 SEHNR and CDR2 FQNEAQ (reference sequence). The CDR3 protein is CASSLAGDRFNEKLFF. The DNA of the CDR3 is TGTGCCAGCAGCTTAGCTGGGGACAGGTTTAATGAAAAACTGTTTTTT.

This rearrangement joins TRBV12-5 to TRBJ2-5; 7 bases fit TRBD2. The trim removed 1 base at V and 2 bases at J, leaving 7 bases unmatched. Germline lookup yields CDR1 LGHNT and CDR2 FRNRAP. CDR3 length: 16 amino acids. CDR3 amino acids: CASGLGPGGLQETQYF. CDR3 coding DNA: TGTGCTAGTGGTTTGGGTCCCGGGGGGTTACAAGAGACCCAGTACTTC.